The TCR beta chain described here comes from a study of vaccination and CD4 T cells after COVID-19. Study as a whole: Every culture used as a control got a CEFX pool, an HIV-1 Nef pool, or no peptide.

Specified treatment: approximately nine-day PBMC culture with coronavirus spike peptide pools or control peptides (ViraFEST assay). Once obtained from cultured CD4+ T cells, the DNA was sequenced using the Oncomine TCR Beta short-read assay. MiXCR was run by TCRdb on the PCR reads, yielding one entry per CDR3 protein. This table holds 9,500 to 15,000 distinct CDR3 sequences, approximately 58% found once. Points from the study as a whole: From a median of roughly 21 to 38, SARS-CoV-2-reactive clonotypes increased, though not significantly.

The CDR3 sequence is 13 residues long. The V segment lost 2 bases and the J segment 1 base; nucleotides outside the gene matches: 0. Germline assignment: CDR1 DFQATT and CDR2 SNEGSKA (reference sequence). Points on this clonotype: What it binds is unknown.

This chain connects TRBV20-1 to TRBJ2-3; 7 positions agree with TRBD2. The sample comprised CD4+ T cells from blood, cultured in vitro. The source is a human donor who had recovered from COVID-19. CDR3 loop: CSARLAGTDTQYF. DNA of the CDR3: TGCAGTGCTAGACTAGCGGGCACAGATACGCAGTATTTT.